One sample yielded the 2 T cell receptor beta chains listed below, sequenced in a study of blood T cell repertoires in COVID-19 (dated by TCRdb to about 2020). Receptor libraries were prepared by the immunoSEQ multiplex PCR assay. Not all clones reach the TCRdb copy of this immuneACCESS table, which keeps in-frame sequences only. Checked studies attribute under half of the gap to unresolved V genes and leave the rest unexplained. A total of 120,000 or so clones appear in this sample, 83% of them only once. Over 5% of the sample rests with the top ten. The sample comprised peripheral blood. Every receptor here comes from a man older than 75 with active or convalescent COVID-19.

The chain employs TRBV7-9 and TRBJ1-1; D remains unclear. Trimming pared 7 bases from V and 5 bases from J, leaving 5 bases between. The CDR3 extends over 10 amino acids. CDR1 and CDR2 (germline): SEHNR, FQNEAQ (reference sequence). The CDR3 sequence: CASKSTEAFF. Here the CDR3 DNA reads TGTGCCAGCAAATCGACTGAAGCTTTCTTT.

The V call is TRBV14, the J call TRBJ2-1, with D unclear. From germline, CDR1 is SGHDN and CDR2 FVKESK. The germline V and J ends were trimmed by 3 bases and 5 bases, with 8 bases remaining between them. The CDR3 sequence is 13 residues long. CDR3 sequence reads: CASSHGANNEQFF. As DNA, the CDR3 is TGTGCCAGCAGCCACGGAGCAAACAATGAGCAGTTCTTC.